This passage covers 17 T cell receptor beta chains from one sample sequenced in a study of T cell changes during pregnancy in multiple sclerosis. Repertoires were generated with immunoSEQ multiplex PCR, while TCRdb's copy carries only in-frame clones and drops some. Counted here are tens of thousands of clones, approximately 89% occurring once; the ten biggest clones make up 5.1%. Sequencing was performed on CD8+ T cells from peripheral blood mononuclear cells, taken in the first trimester of pregnancy. Receptors originate from a female donor with multiple sclerosis, enrolled in a pregnancy study.

The gene calls are TRBV30 and TRBJ1-1; no reliable D call. The CDR3 loop spans 13 amino acids. Germline CDR1 GTSNPN, CDR2 SVGIG (reference sequence). V lost 4 bases, J lost 2 bases, and 11 bases lay in between. The CDR3 is CAWNAQYNTEAFF. The DNA of the CDR3 is TGTGCCTGGAATGCCCAGTACAACACTGAAGCTTTCTTT.

V gene TRBV7-9 combines with J gene TRBJ2-6; 9 bases line up with TRBD1. The CDR3 length is 16 residues. V shed 1 base, J shed 4 bases, and the junction held 2 bases outside the gene matches. Germline-derived CDR1 and CDR2 are SEHNR and FQNEAQ (reference sequence). The chain's CDR3 is CASSLDRGPGANVLTF. The CDR3 DNA sequence: TGTGCCAGCAGCTTAGACAGGGGGCCAGGGGCCAACGTCCTGACTTTC.

The chain uses TRBV4-1 and TRBJ2-7; D might be TRBD2 (6 bases). Germline CDR1 MGHRA, CDR2 YSYEKL. CDR3 size: 12 residues. The V end was cut by 4 bases, the J end by 6 bases, with 10 bases between. The CDR3 DNA follows: TGCGCCAGCAGCCTCGGAGGGGCCGAGCAGTACTTC. It yields the protein CASSLGGAEQYF.

This clone has just one count. The V gene is TRBV29-1, the J gene TRBJ2-7, with D uncertain. This CDR3 region has 13 residues. Germline V gene lookup returns CDR1 SQVTM and CDR2 ANQGSEA. The V end was cut by 2 bases, the J end by 0 bases, with 8 bases between. CDR3 coding DNA: TGCAGCGTTGAAACAGATAGCTCCTACGAGCAGTACTTC. It yields the protein CSVETDSSYEQYF.

The V call is TRBV30, the J call TRBJ1-5, with 9 bases identical to TRBD1. Germline V gives CDR1 GTSNPN, CDR2 SVGIG (reference sequence). V gave up 2 bases and J gave up 1 base; unmatched junction bases: 9. This CDR3 region has 17 residues. CDR3 bases: TGTGCCTGGAGTCGTGGGGACAGGGTAGGGAGCAATCAGCCCCAGCATTTT. Its protein is CAWSRGDRVGSNQPQHF.

The J gene is TRBJ2-7, the V gene TRBV28; the match to TRBD2 covers 7 bases. Germline-derived CDR1 and CDR2 are MDHEN and SYDVKM. The V segment lost 6 bases and the J segment 0 bases; nucleotides outside the gene matches: 8. The CDR3 runs to 15 residues. The CDR3 reads CASRWTGTNSYEQYF. Here the CDR3 DNA reads TGTGCCAGCAGATGGACCGGGACTAACTCCTACGAGCAGTACTTC.

The rearrangement uses TRBV7-3 and TRBJ2-7; 9 bases match TRBD1. Trimming took 5 bases from V and 3 from J; bases not matched to a gene: 5. The CDR3 consists of 14 residues. Germline values: CDR1 SGHTA, CDR2 FQGTGA. CDR3 nucleotide sequence: TGTGCCAGCAGCCACGCGGGACAGGGCTACGAGCAGTACTTC. Translation: CASSHAGQGYEQYF.

This chain joins TRBV10-1 and TRBJ2-7; 14 nucleotides align to TRBD2. Germline CDR1 is WNHNN and CDR2 is SYGVQD (reference sequence). V shed 6 bases and J 5 bases; nucleotides not matched to a gene: 6. This CDR3 contains 15 residues. CDR3 sequence: CASRAGTSGSDEQYF. In DNA form, the CDR3 reads TGCGCCAGCAGAGCCGGGACTAGCGGGAGCGACGAGCAGTACTTC.

In DNA form, the CDR3 reads TGTGCCATCAGTGAACTAACAGGGGGCCAAGAGACCCAGTACTTC. Amino acids: CAISELTGGQETQYF. This chain joins TRBV10-3 and TRBJ2-5, with 8 bases fitting TRBD1. The ends lost 3 bases at V and 1 base at J; junction bases unmatched: 4. CDR1 is ENHRY and CDR2 is SYGVKD in the germline V gene. This CDR3 is 15 amino acids long.

The J gene is TRBJ2-1, the V gene TRBV14, with TRBD2 matching over 10 bases. The CDR3 covers 16 residues. V gave up 0 bases and J gave up 5 bases; unmatched junction bases: 4. Germline CDR1 is SGHDN and CDR2 is FVKESK. For the CDR3, the DNA is TGTGCCAGCAGCCAAGATCACCTAGCGGGGGACAATGAGCAGTTCTTC. Amino acid sequence: CASSQDHLAGDNEQFF.

The chain couples TRBV7-9 to TRBJ2-7; TRBD2 matches 9 bases. Losses at the gene ends were 5 bases for V and 6 bases for J; bases not matched to a gene: 11. This CDR3 contains 15 residues. Germline CDR1 is SEHNR and CDR2 is FQNEAQ (reference sequence). CDR3 sequence (DNA): TGTGCCAGCAGCCCACAGGGGACTAGCCTCCGCGAGCAGTACTTC. Protein: CASSPQGTSLREQYF.

The rearrangement joins TRBV5-6 to TRBJ1-2, with unresolved D. Trimming left V 4 bases short and J 5 bases short, with 12 bases between. Germline CDR1 is SGHDT and CDR2 is YYEEEE. CDR3 length: 13 amino acids. The CDR3 nucleotides read TGTGCCAGCAGCCCCGAGAGTGTTTATGGCTACACCTTC. Its translation is CASSPESVYGYTF.

The J gene is TRBJ2-3, the V gene TRBV19, with 10 bases lining up with TRBD2. Germline V gene data show CDR1 as LNHDA and CDR2 as SQIVND (reference sequence). The CDR3 loop spans 14 amino acids. Unmatched junction bases numbered 3, after V lost 7 bases and J lost 2 bases. For the CDR3, the DNA is TGTGCCAGTATAGCGGGAGGTATCACAGATACGCAGTATTTT. Residues: CASIAGGITDTQYF. Together with reference TRBV19 and TRBJ2-3, the CDR3 gives the full variable domain: DGGITQSPKYLFRKEGQNVTLSCEQNLNHDAMYWYRQDPGQGLRLIYYSQIVNDFQKGDIAEGYSVSREKKESFPLTVTSAQKNPTAFYLCASIAGGITDTQYFGPGTRLTVL.

The rearrangement joins TRBV25-1 to TRBJ2-2, with unresolved D. The length of the CDR3 is 12 residues. Germline values: CDR1 MGHDK, CDR2 SYGVNS. The V and J ends lost 11 bases and 4 bases respectively, with 11 bases between them. The CDR3 DNA is TGTGCCCATGAGCGCCGCACCGGGGAGCTGTTTTTT. Translated: CAHERRTGELFF.

The rearrangement joins TRBV6-1 to TRBJ2-1, with 8 bases matching TRBD2. Germline V lookup: CDR1 MNHNS, CDR2 SASEGT. The J segment lost 8 bases and the V segment lost 4 bases, leaving 10 bases of the junction unmatched. This CDR3 contains 15 residues. Here the CDR3 DNA reads TGTGCCAGCAGTGGAGAGCGGGAGATGGTGGATGAGCAGTTCTTC. Translating it yields CASSGEREMVDEQFF.

The V and J genes are TRBV4-1 and TRBJ1-2; possible D gene TRBD1, 6 bases. V was shortened by 1 base and J by 3 bases, with 15 bases between the two germline ends. The germline V gene has CDR1 MGHRA and CDR2 YSYEKL. The CDR3 sequence is 16 residues long. DNA of the CDR3: TGCGCCAGCAGCCAAGGGGTGGGGGCGCAGGACTATGGCTACACCTTC. Amino acids: CASSQGVGAQDYGYTF.

Comments on this clone: Sequence at one end of the junction differs from germline and may be a read error. The rearrangement links TRBV6-7 to TRBJ2-5, with TRBD2 identical over 10 bases. TRBV6-7 is annotated as an ORF whose role is uncertain. The CDR3 is 15 residues long. The CDR3 protein is CASSLGTSDQEAQYF. The CDR3 DNA follows: TGTGCCAGCAGCCTAGGGACTAGCGATCAAGAGGCCCAGTACTTC.